Shown below are 27 T cell receptor beta chains from a single sample sequenced in a study of sequential checkpoint blockade in melanoma. This sample's treatment: randomized to nivolumab then ipilimumab (arm A) or the reverse (arm B). This table comes from immunoSEQ multiplex PCR, and its TCRdb copy is limited to in-frame clones, with some not included. The sample lists some 11,000 clones; nearly 70% were seen once. This specimen was CD8+ T cells sorted from blood (inferred from file names), taken from a patient given nivolumab and ipilimumab in sequence. Receptor source: a human donor with melanoma.

This clone was seen a few times. The identical CDR3 is also encoded by other nucleotide sequences in the sample. This chain joins TRBV7-9 and TRBJ1-5; possible D gene TRBD1, 6 bases. Germline CDR1 and CDR2: SEHNR and FQNEAQ (reference sequence). This CDR3 is built from 14 residues. V was clipped by 1 base and J by 4 bases, with 8 bases between them. The CDR3 DNA is TGTGCCAGCAGCTTAGGGACAGCGAATCAGCCCCAGCATTTT. As protein: CASSLGTANQPQHF.

The rearrangement links TRBV28 to TRBJ1-5; TRBD1 is a possible D gene (6 bases). The CDR3 is 15 residues long. Deletions cut 3 bases from V and 7 bases from J, with 16 bases between. Germline-derived CDR1 and CDR2 are MDHEN and SYDVKM. The CDR3 protein is CASSFLRGNGQPQHF. The CDR3 DNA reads TGTGCCAGCAGTTTCCTAAGGGGGAACGGGCAGCCCCAGCATTTT. Full variable domain (rest looked up from reference TRBV28 and TRBJ1-5): DVKVTQSSRYLVKRTGEKVFLECVQDMDHENMFWYRQDPGLGLRLIYFSYDVKMKEKGDIPEGYSVSREKKERFSLILESASTNQTSMYLCASSFLRGNGQPQHFGDGTRLSIL.

This clone has only a few counts. The rearrangement links TRBV19 to TRBJ1-2; 8 bases map to TRBD1. Germline CDR1 reads LNHDA; CDR2 reads SQIVND (reference sequence). V shed 2 bases and J 4 bases; nucleotides not matched to a gene: 0. The CDR3 is made up of 13 amino acids. The CDR3 DNA reads as TGTGCCAGTAGTATAACAGGGGGCTATGGCTACACCTTC. Its translation: CASSITGGYGYTF. The full variable domain, its missing parts supplied by reference TRBV19 and TRBJ1-2, is DGGITQSPKYLFRKEGQNVTLSCEQNLNHDAMYWYRQDPGQGLRLIYYSQIVNDFQKGDIAEGYSVSREKKESFPLTVTSAQKNPTAFYLCASSITGGYGYTFGSGTRLTVV.

This sequence joins TRBV27 and TRBJ1-2; the D is unclear. Per the germline V gene, CDR1 is MNHEY and CDR2 is SMNVEV (reference sequence). V lost 4 bases and J lost 2, with 8 bases in between. The CDR3 spans 13 residues. CDR3 region: CASSYGGNYGYTF. CDR3 DNA: TGTGCCAGCAGTTATGGAGGGAACTATGGCTACACCTTC.

V usage is TRBV29-1 and J usage is TRBJ2-7; no definite D call. This CDR3 contains 11 residues. The germline CDR1 and CDR2 sequences are SQVTM and ANQGSEA. V was trimmed by 0 bases and J by 4 bases, leaving 4 bases between them. The CDR3 loop reads CSVEEYYEQYF. CDR3 bases: TGCAGCGTTGAAGAGTATTACGAGCAGTACTTC.

The chain recombines TRBV7-6 with TRBJ1-5, with a possible D match to TRBD1 (6 bases). V shed 4 bases and J shed 2 bases, with 15 bases lying between them. The germline gives CDR1 SGHVS, CDR2 FNYEAQ. The CDR3 is 16 residues long. The CDR3 DNA reads TGTGCCAGCAGCTCAGATCCGGGACACCGCAATCAGCCCCAGCATTTT. This codes for CASSSDPGHRNQPQHF.

The CDR3 region has the DNA TGTGCCAGCAGCTTAGCCGGGACAGGGGGAACAGATACGCAGTATTTT. Residues: CASSLAGTGGTDTQYF. The chain is built from TRBV11-2 and TRBJ2-3; the match to TRBD1 covers 11 bases. V lost 1 base, J lost 3 bases, and 3 bases stayed unmatched. CDR1 and CDR2 (germline): SGHAT, FQNNGV. The length of the CDR3 is 16 residues.

The chain is built from TRBV7-8 and TRBJ1-4; 7 bases map to TRBD1. Germline V gene data show CDR1 as SGHVS and CDR2 as FQNEAQ. This CDR3 comprises 16 residues. V gave up 4 bases and J gave up 4 bases; unmatched junction bases: 9. CDR3 bases: TGTGCCAGCAGCTCTGTTGGGACAGCGAGTAATGAAAAACTGTTTTTT. Amino acid sequence: CASSSVGTASNEKLFF.

This clone is medium-sized within its sample. This rearrangement joins TRBV10-1 to TRBJ2-2; 13 bases are a match to TRBD2. This CDR3 contains 15 residues. J was trimmed by 3 bases and V by 7 bases; bases with no gene match: 2. The germline V gene has CDR1 WNHNN and CDR2 SYGVQD (reference sequence). The CDR3 loop reads CASNGLAGDTGELFF. As DNA, the CDR3 is TGCGCCAGCAACGGACTAGCGGGAGACACCGGGGAGCTGTTTTTT.

This clone is labeled as medium-sized. The DNA for the CDR3 is TGTGCCAGCAGAAGGACGGGAACCTCTGGAAACACCATATATTTT. It encodes CASRRTGTSGNTIYF. This chain joins TRBV27 and TRBJ1-3; D unclear. In germline, CDR1 is MNHEY, CDR2 SMNVEV (reference sequence). V shed 6 bases and J shed 0 bases, with 12 bases lying between them. The CDR3 has 15 residues.

The gene calls are TRBV14 and TRBJ2-5, with TRBD1 matching 12 bases. The J call may be in error: the DNA end matches TRBJ2-7 better. Germline V gene sequence: CDR1 SGHDN, CDR2 FVKESK. The CDR3 is 15 residues long. CDR3 loop: CASSQWDRGLYEQYF. In DNA, the CDR3 is TGTGCCAGCAGCCAATGGGACAGGGGGCTCTACGAGCAGTACTTC.

The chain joins TRBV21-1 to TRBJ1-4; the DNA was not compared with TRBD1, the D call given in the table. TRBV21-1 is a pseudogene segment. This CDR3 region has 14 residues. The CDR3 protein is CASSKGAGKEKLFF. CDR3 in DNA: TGTGCCAGCAGCAAAGGGGCAGGGAAGGAAAAACTGTTTTTT.

The genes are TRBV7-9 and TRBJ2-1; 7 positions match TRBD2. CDR3 length: 15 amino acids. After removal of 3 bases from V and 1 base from J, the junction contained 3 bases not matched to a gene. The germline V gene encodes CDR1 SEHNR and CDR2 FQNEAQ (reference sequence). In DNA, the CDR3 is TGTGCCAGCAGCTTTGTGGGAGGGTCCTACAATGAGCAGTTCTTC. Its translation is CASSFVGGSYNEQFF.

The chain joins TRBV6-4 to TRBJ2-1; a weak D match, TRBD1 (5 bases). Trimming removed 6 bases from V and 15 bases from J, with 15 bases in between. Germline V gene lookup returns CDR1 MRHNA and CDR2 SNTAGT. The CDR3 runs 11 residues. The CDR3 loop is CASRDSMKRFF. The CDR3 DNA is TGTGCCAGCAGAGACAGTATGAAGCGGTTCTTC.

For this clone: Other DNA sequences in this specimen translate into the identical CDR3. This chain uses TRBV5-4 with TRBJ2-7; no clear D gene. Germline loops: CDR1 SGHNT, CDR2 YYREEE (reference sequence). This CDR3 comprises 11 residues. The V and J ends lost 1 base and 6 bases respectively, with 5 bases between them. The CDR3 DNA reads TGTGCCAGCAGCTTGTTCGGCGAGCAGTACTTC. This encodes CASSLFGEQYF.

This clone was seen a few times. V is TRBV5-6 and J is TRBJ1-1; D is unresolved. This CDR3 contains 12 residues. The V end was cut by 2 bases, the J end by 11 bases, with 13 bases between. Per germline, CDR1 SGHDT and CDR2 YYEEEE. CDR3 coding DNA: TGTGCCAGCAGCTTCCGCGTGACGGGGGCTTTCTTT. The encoded protein is CASSFRVTGAFF.

The V and J genes are TRBV6-5 and TRBJ2-7; weak D call: TRBD2 (5 bases). Looked up from germline, CDR1 is MNHEY and CDR2 is SVGAGI. The ends were cut back, 3 bases at V and 3 bases at J, with 15 bases in the middle. This CDR3 is built from 15 residues. CDR3 amino acids: CASSYGGFRGYEQYF. DNA of the CDR3: TGTGCCAGCAGTTATGGAGGCTTCCGAGGCTACGAGCAGTACTTC.

This clone came up once. The V gene is TRBV4-2, the J gene TRBJ2-7; D gene unclear. This CDR3 spans 11 amino acids. Germline V gives CDR1 LGHNA, CDR2 YNFKEQ. Between the trimmed V and J ends, which lost 1 base and 4 bases, there was a span of 2 bases. Here the CDR3 reads CASSQAYEQYF. DNA of the CDR3: TGTGCCAGCAGCCAAGCATACGAGCAGTACTTC.

The V gene is TRBV6-6, the J gene TRBJ2-7; the match to TRBD1 covers 7 bases. J was trimmed by 0 bases and V by 6 bases; bases with no gene match: 2. CDR1 is MNHNY, CDR2 SVGAGI, per germline (reference sequence). The CDR3 runs to 13 residues. CDR3 sequence: CASRRTGSYEQYF. The DNA for the CDR3 is TGTGCCAGCAGGCGGACAGGCTCCTACGAGCAGTACTTC.

The chain combines TRBV19 with TRBJ2-5, with 7 bases identical to TRBD1. Germline CDR1 reads LNHDA; CDR2 reads SQIVND (reference sequence). The CDR3 sequence is 15 residues long. The V gene end was trimmed by 5 bases and the J gene end by 3 bases; junction bases not matched to a gene: 9. The CDR3 sequence: CASSPRDRQEETQYF. DNA of the CDR3: TGTGCCAGTAGTCCCCGGGACAGACAAGAAGAGACCCAGTACTTC.

The CDR3 sequence: CASSYGDLNIQYF. CDR3 nucleotide sequence: TGTGCCAGCAGTTATGGGGACTTGAACATTCAGTACTTC. This chain joins TRBV6-6 and TRBJ2-4; a possible D gene is TRBD2 (6 bases). Germline V CDR1 and CDR2: MNHNY, SVGAGI (reference sequence). Between the trimmed V and J ends, which lost 3 bases and 7 bases, there was a span of 10 bases. The CDR3 runs 13 residues.

This clone has just one count. The chain is built from TRBV4-2 and TRBJ2-6; a possible D gene is TRBD1 (6 bases). The V end lost 5 bases, the J end lost 0 bases, and 11 bases lay between the germline ends. The CDR3 is made up of 16 amino acids. Germline values: CDR1 LGHNA, CDR2 YNFKEQ. The CDR3 coding sequence is TGTGCCAGCAGCAGACAGGTTAGCTCTGGGGCCAACGTCCTGACTTTC. Translated, it gives CASSRQVSSGANVLTF.

The chain employs TRBV7-9 and TRBJ1-5, with TRBD1 as a possible D gene (5 bases). CDR1 is SEHNR, CDR2 FQNEAQ, per germline (reference sequence). The CDR3 length is 12 residues. V dropped 5 bases and J dropped 7 bases, with 9 bases sitting between them. The CDR3 loop is CASSTEGQPQHF. The CDR3 DNA sequence: TGTGCCAGCAGCACGGAGGGGCAGCCCCAGCATTTT.

The chain joins TRBV7-9 to TRBJ2-3, with D possibly matching TRBD2 (5 bases). This CDR3 contains 16 residues. Germline values: CDR1 SEHNR, CDR2 FQNEAQ (reference sequence). Trimming left V 2 bases short and J 5 bases short, with 17 bases between. The DNA of the CDR3 is TGTGCCAGCAGCTTATCCGCGGGCTCTCGCCGAGATACGCAGTATTTT. This encodes CASSLSAGSRRDTQYF.

On this clone: Other DNA sequences in the sample encode the same CDR3. J is TRBJ2-5 and V is TRBV7-8; D is possibly TRBD2 (5 bases). Germline V gives CDR1 SGHVS, CDR2 FQNEAQ. Trimming removed 1 base at V and 4 bases at J, with 7 bases between. The CDR3 consists of 13 residues. The CDR3 here is CASSLDRGETQYF. The CDR3 DNA follows: TGTGCCAGCAGCTTAGATCGGGGAGAGACCCAGTACTTC.

V usage is TRBV28 and J usage is TRBJ2-7, with D possibly TRBD1 on 6 matching bases. Per the germline V gene, CDR1 is MDHEN and CDR2 is SYDVKM. Trimming cost V 5 bases and J 3 bases, with 11 bases left between them. This CDR3 is 13 amino acids long. CDR3: CASSETGNYEQYF. The CDR3 DNA follows: TGTGCCAGCAGTGAGACAGGCAACTACGAGCAGTACTTC.

The chain employs TRBV7-2 and TRBJ2-7; D is perhaps TRBD1 (7 bases). This CDR3 is 14 amino acids long. CDR1 and CDR2 (germline): SGHTA, FQGNSA. V was pared by 4 bases and J by 3 bases, with 13 bases between. CDR3 in DNA: TGTGCCAGCAGCTCGGCGGGACAGAACTACGAGCAGTACTTC. This gives the protein CASSSAGQNYEQYF.